Reported below is one TCR beta chain. The sample is drawn from a study of control samples from healthy donors and cancer patients. V lost 0 bases and J 3 bases, leaving 11 bases between the germline ends. CDR3 length: 15 residues. Germline V gene lookup returns CDR1 GTSNPN and CDR2 SVGIG (reference sequence). Generated by immunoSEQ multiplex PCR, the TCRdb table keeps only in-frame clones and is missing some. Of 150,000 to 180,000 clones listed, approximately 93% were seen once; the top ten hold approximately 2.5%. V is TRBV30 and J is TRBJ1-4; perhaps TRBD1 as D (6 bases). The sequenced sample was blood. This clonotype originated in a man aged 50 to 60 in good health. CDR3 region: CAWSVRGAANEKLFF. The CDR3 region has the DNA TGTGCCTGGAGTGTACGGGGGGCGGCTAATGAAAAACTGTTTTTT.